These 10 T cell receptor beta chains were sequenced from one sample in a study of cytomegalovirus exposure and HLA in healthy donors. PCR primers comprised 60 Vbeta and 13 Jbeta primers. Method: immunoSEQ multiplex PCR; TCRdb's copy keeps in-frame clones and lacks some. The sample lists some 110,000 clones, 80% to 85% occurring once. Specimen: PBMCs. Source of these receptors: a woman aged 25 to 39 in good health and CMV-seronegative.

The chain links TRBV18 to TRBJ2-1; D remains ambiguous. Germline CDR1 reads KGHSH; CDR2 reads LQKENI. Trimming removed 1 base from V and 3 bases from J, with 13 bases in between. CDR3 length equals 16 residues. This CDR3 is CASSPLRGSSYNEQFF. The CDR3 coding sequence is TGTGCCAGCTCACCACTCCGTGGTAGTAGCTACAATGAGCAGTTCTTC.

The chain employs TRBV27 and TRBJ2-5; possible D gene TRBD2, 6 bases. Germline V lookup: CDR1 MNHEY, CDR2 SMNVEV (reference sequence). Trimming took off 5 bases at V and 3 bases at J, with 19 bases between the two ends. The CDR3 sequence is 16 residues long. The CDR3 sequence is CASSPYWGSGEETQYF. The DNA of the CDR3 is TGTGCCAGCAGTCCATATTGGGGTAGCGGTGAAGAGACCCAGTACTTC.

The chain recombines TRBV28 with TRBJ2-7; 10 nucleotides match TRBD2. J lost 4 bases, V lost 5 bases, and 5 bases had no gene match. In germline, CDR1 is MDHEN, CDR2 SYDVKM. There are 14 residues in the CDR3. CDR3 sequence: CASSPPSGRYEQYF. The CDR3 DNA is TGTGCCAGCAGTCCCCCTAGCGGGAGATACGAGCAGTACTTC.

The J gene is TRBJ2-7, the V gene TRBV7-9; D possibly corresponds to TRBD2 (6 bases). Germline V gene sequence: CDR1 SEHNR, CDR2 FQNEAQ (reference sequence). The CDR3 consists of 15 residues. The germline V and J ends were trimmed by 3 bases and 0 bases, with 12 bases remaining between them. CDR3 sequence (DNA): TGTGCCAGCAGCTTTTTGGACTACAGCTCCTACGAGCAGTACTTC. Amino acids: CASSFLDYSSYEQYF.

V is TRBV18 and J is TRBJ2-5, with D tentatively TRBD2 (6 bases). The V gene lost 3 bases and the J gene lost 5 bases, with 13 bases spanning the gap. Germline V gene data show CDR1 as KGHSH and CDR2 as LQKENI. CDR3 size: 14 residues. CDR3 protein: CASSPVEGRETQYF. The DNA for the CDR3 is TGTGCCAGCTCACCGGTGGAGGGCCGGGAGACCCAGTACTTC.

V usage is TRBV6-5 and J usage is TRBJ2-1; maybe TRBD2 (6 bases). This CDR3 has 14 residues. The germline CDR1 and CDR2 sequences are MNHEY and SVGAGI. Trimming shortened V by 4 bases and J by 0 bases, and 7 bases separated the two germline ends. In nucleotides, the CDR3 is TGTGCCAGCAGTTTAGCGGTCTCCTACAATGAGCAGTTCTTC. The encoded protein is CASSLAVSYNEQFF.

This chain uses TRBV19 with TRBJ1-4, with D possibly matching TRBD1 (6 bases). Germline V gene data show CDR1 as LNHDA and CDR2 as SQIVND (reference sequence). The V and J ends lost 4 bases and 0 bases respectively, with 12 bases between them. The CDR3 spans 16 residues. The CDR3 DNA sequence: TGTGCCAGTAGTACCGGACAGCTAGCAACTAATGAAAAACTGTTTTTT. Translating it yields CASSTGQLATNEKLFF.

The chain has TRBV6-6 and TRBJ2-3; 15 bases are a match to TRBD2. This CDR3 is built from 16 residues. CDR1 is MNHNY and CDR2 is SVGAGI in the germline V gene (reference sequence). Germline trimming cut 7 bases from V and 4 bases from J; bases unmatched to any gene: 6. Here the CDR3 DNA reads TGTGCCAGCACCTGGACTAGCGGGAGGGCGGCAGATACGCAGTATTTT. This translates into CASTWTSGRAADTQYF.

The genes are TRBV15 and TRBJ2-3; perhaps TRBD2 as D (6 bases). Germline V gene lookup returns CDR1 LNHNV and CDR2 YYDKDF (reference sequence). Trimming removed 2 bases from V and 6 bases from J, with 12 bases in between. The CDR3 loop spans 14 amino acids. CDR3 region: CATSRSGGVDTQYF. The CDR3 coding sequence is TGTGCCACCAGCAGATCCGGGGGAGTGGATACGCAGTATTTT. Complete variable domain (other parts from reference TRBV15 and TRBJ2-3): DAMVIQNPRYQVTQFGKPVTLSCSQTLNHNVMYWYQQKSSQAPKLLFHYYDKDFNNEADTPDNFQSRRPNTSFCFLDIRSPGLGDTAMYLCATSRSGGVDTQYFGPGTRLTVL.

This chain joins TRBV6-1 and TRBJ1-4; TRBD1 might be the D (6 bases). The CDR3 consists of 16 residues. Germline values: CDR1 MNHNS, CDR2 SASEGT. V lost 4 bases and J 0 bases, leaving 12 bases between the germline ends. The CDR3 loop reads CASSGRGTATNEKLFF. Here the CDR3 DNA reads TGTGCCAGCAGTGGCAGGGGAACTGCAACTAATGAAAAACTGTTTTTT.